The sequence of this T cell receptor (beta chain) was determined in a study of T cells expressing NK-cell markers. Study summary: Seven of the eight sequenced donors were classified as HCMV-seropositive, and one was classified as seronegative. Study conclusions and caveats: Dominant NKG2C+ clonotypes accounted for about 1.0-8% of CD8+ T cells in about six donors. Whether expanded NKG2C-expressing T cell clones recognize HCMV is unknown.

As for this clonotype: Its antigen is unknown.

CDR3 length: 16 residues. With UMIs, 5'RACE template switching was used to make TCR beta cDNA. TCRdb processed the 5' RACE reads again and assigns one entry to each CDR3 protein, with no DNA. The sample totals about 260,000 distinct CDR3 sequences. The specimen sequenced was blood T cells: a sorted CD56 or NKG2C T cell subset, CD4+ or CD8+ T cells, or bulk PBMC T cells (not recorded which). The source is a woman between 18 and 70 years old in good health. The rearrangement links TRBV12-3 or TRBV12-4 to TRBJ2-3; the TCRdb call, TRBD2, lacks DNA for checking. The CDR3 here is CASSLAVWRGSHTQYF.